A selection of T cell receptor beta chains follows, all from one sample in a study of OX40 agonist ivuxolimab in advanced cancers. Profiled with immunoSEQ multiplex PCR; TCRdb holds only in-frame clones, not every one. The repertoire holds roughly 70,000 clones, with around 88% as singletons. The sample consisted of CD4+ or CD8+ T cells sorted from blood, taken in a trial of the OX40 agonist ivuxolimab. All receptors derive from an adult with an advanced solid tumor such as melanoma, head and neck, liver or kidney cancer. Each CDR3 is given with its conserved first and last residue. The order of the fields is CDR3 length, V gene, J gene, clone size, D gene, CDR3 DNA, CDR3 protein. The D gene is left open where the match is weak. Clone size appears in some rows only: once, few, many, or a class for an expanded clone.

15,TRBV28,TRBJ2-1,NA,NA,TGTGCCAGCGGGCCGGGGCTGAGAGGGGGCAATGAGCAGTTCTTC,CASGPGLRGGNEQFF
15,TRBV7-3,TRBJ2-3,NA,TRBD2,TGTGCCAGCAGCGAAACTAGCGGGGGAGCAGATACGCAGTATTTT,CASSETSGGADTQYF
16,TRBV27,TRBJ1-3,NA,NA,TGTGCCAGCAGTCCCCGGACTGGTTGGGGGGGAAACACCATATATTTT,CASSPRTGWGGNTIYF
15,TRBV7-6,TRBJ2-3,NA,TRBD2,TGTGCCAGCAGCTTAGTCGGGCGGGGGACGGATACGCAGTATTTT,CASSLVGRGTDTQYF
16,TRBV5-4,TRBJ2-5,few,NA,TGTGCCAGCAGCTTGGCCTCAGCGGGCCAGCGGGAGACCCAGTACTTC,CASSLASAGQRETQYF
17,TRBV12-2,TRBJ2-3,NA,NA,TGTGCAAGTCGAGGTGGACTCGCCGCGGGGCGCACAGATACGCAGTATTTT,CASRGGLAAGRTDTQYF
14,TRBV7-2,TRBJ2-7,NA,NA,TGTGCCAGCAGCTTAGATATAGCGGCCTACGAGCAGTACTTC,CASSLDIAAYEQYF
14,TRBV28,TRBJ1-1,NA,TRBD1,TGTGCCAGCAGGGCCGGGACAGTTAACACTGAAGCTTTCTTT,CASRAGTVNTEAFF
17,TRBV30,TRBJ1-4,NA,NA,TGTGCCTGGACCCTAATTGGTGGAAGTGCAACTAATGAAAAACTGTTTTTT,CAWTLIGGSATNEKLFF
11,TRBV10-3,TRBJ2-7,NA,NA,TGTGCCATCAGGACTTCCTACGAGCAGTACTTC,CAIRTSYEQYF
15,TRBV4-1,TRBJ2-5,NA,NA,TGCGCCAGCAGCCAAGTCCACGGGACCGAAGAGACCCAGTACTTC,CASSQVHGTEETQYF
13,TRBV28,TRBJ1-1,NA,NA,TGTGCCAGCAGGGGGGGGGAACACATTGAAGCTTTCTTT,CASRGGEHIEAFF
17,TRBV21-1,TRBJ1-5,NA,NA,TGTGCCAGCAGCAGGCGGGACAGACCTTATAGCAATCAGCCCCAGCATTTT,CASSRRDRPYSNQPQHF
16,TRBV7-8,TRBJ1-5,once,TRBD1,TGTGCCAGCAGCTCCCGGACAGGGGGGGGGAATCAGCCCCAGCATTTT,CASSSRTGGGNQPQHF
16,TRBV7-3,TRBJ2-1,NA,TRBD2,TGTGCCAGCAGCTTATACGGGCTAGCGGACTACAATGAGCAGTTCTTC,CASSLYGLADYNEQFF
14,TRBV27,TRBJ2-7,NA,TRBD1,TGTGCCAGTTGGCGGACAGGGGAGTCCTACGAGCAGTACTTC,CASWRTGESYEQYF
13,TRBV11-2,TRBJ2-7,NA,NA,TGTGCCAGCAGCTTAGACCCGACAGACGAGCAGTACTTC,CASSLDPTDEQYF
15,TRBV4-1,TRBJ2-5,NA,NA,TGCGCCAGCAGCCAGCCGGGACACTCTAAAGAGACCCAGTACTTC,CASSQPGHSKETQYF
13,TRBV5-6,TRBJ1-2,NA,NA,TGTGCCAGCAGCCTCTGGACTGACTATGGCTACACCTTC,CASSLWTDYGYTF
16,TRBV28,TRBJ1-2,NA,NA,TGTGCCAGCAGCCCCGCTACCCCGGCAGTAAACTATGGCTACACCTTC,CASSPATPAVNYGYTF
18,TRBV28,TRBJ2-1,NA,TRBD2,TGTGCCAGCAGTTTCTTCGGGGTTGGCCTAGCGGGCGAGAATGAGCAGTTCTTC,CASSFFGVGLAGENEQFF
14,TRBV27,TRBJ2-3,NA,NA,TGTGCCAGCAGTTTAGAGTCAGCCACAGATACGCAGTATTTT,CASSLESATDTQYF
14,TRBV30,TRBJ1-3,NA,NA,TGTGCCTGGAATTCCGGGATCAGGGGAAACACCATATATTTT,CAWNSGIRGNTIYF
14,TRBV7-2,TRBJ2-3,NA,NA,TGTGCCAGCAGCTTAGGACAGGGCACAGATACGCAGTATTTT,CASSLGQGTDTQYF
17,TRBV5-1,TRBJ2-1,NA,NA,TGCGCCAGCAGCTTGGCCAAGGCGGGGCTGACATTCCATGAGCAGTTCTTC,CASSLAKAGLTFHEQFF
14,TRBV27,TRBJ1-4,NA,TRBD1,TGTGCCAGCAGGGCGGGACAGACTAATGAAAAACTGTTTTTT,CASRAGQTNEKLFF
11,TRBV6-6,TRBJ1-2,NA,NA,TGTGCCAGCAGGGGGACGGCTGGCTACACCTTC,CASRGTAGYTF
15,TRBV19,TRBJ1-4,NA,NA,TGTGCCAGTAGTATAGATGGGAGGATTAATGAAAAACTGTTTTTT,CASSIDGRINEKLFF
16,TRBV5-5,TRBJ1-5,NA,TRBD1,TGTGCCAGCAGCTCCGCCGGGACAGGGGGGAATCAGCCCCAGCATTTT,CASSSAGTGGNQPQHF
15,TRBV27,TRBJ2-7,NA,NA,TGTGCCAGCAGTTTAACGGGCACCACCTCCTACGAGCAGTACTTC,CASSLTGTTSYEQYF
15,TRBV9,TRBJ2-5,NA,TRBD2,TGTGCCAGCAGCGTAGAGGCGGGGGGACAAGAGACCCAGTACTTC,CASSVEAGGQETQYF
14,TRBV15,TRBJ2-3,NA,NA,TGTGCCACCAGCAGAGACGGAGGGCCAGATACGCAGTATTTT,CATSRDGGPDTQYF
12,TRBV29-1,TRBJ2-7,NA,NA,TGCAGCGTTGGGAGGGGGACCTACGAGCAGTACTTC,CSVGRGTYEQYF
13,TRBV27,TRBJ2-7,NA,NA,TGTGCCAGCAGTTACAGGTACTCCTACGAGCAGTACTTC,CASSYRYSYEQYF
16,TRBV19,TRBJ2-6,NA,NA,TGTGCCAGTAGGCTCGACGTCGGAACCGGGGCCAACGTCCTGACTTTC,CASRLDVGTGANVLTF
14,TRBV5-4,TRBJ2-2,few,TRBD1,TGTGCCAGCAGCTTACCAGGGGGCACCGGGGAGCTGTTTTTT,CASSLPGGTGELFF
14,TRBV30,TRBJ1-4,once,NA,TGTGCCTGGAGTGTCCAGGGAGGTCTGGAAAAACTGTTTTTT,CAWSVQGGLEKLFF
16,TRBV9,TRBJ2-6,once,NA,TGTGCCAGCAGCGTAGTCGGCGATTCTGGGGCCAACGTCCTGACTTTC,CASSVVGDSGANVLTF
14,TRBV5-4,TRBJ2-7,NA,NA,TGTGCCAGCAGCCGGCGCGGGGAGTCCTACGAGCAGTACTTC,CASSRRGESYEQYF
15,TRBV6-5,TRBJ1-5,NA,TRBD1,TGTGCCAGCAGTCCCCGGGACAGAGGAGCTCAGCCCCAGCATTTT,CASSPRDRGAQPQHF
14,TRBV2,TRBJ2-2,NA,NA,TGTGCCAGTGGGGCCGGGACGAACACCGGGGAGCTGTTTTTT,CASGAGTNTGELFF
13,TRBV21-1,TRBJ2-1,NA,NA,TGTGCCAGCAGCAATGAACATCTCAATGAGCAGTTCTTC,CASSNEHLNEQFF
14,TRBV6-6,TRBJ2-5,NA,TRBD1,TGTGCCAGCAGTAAGGGACAGTCCCAAGAGACCCAGTACTTC,CASSKGQSQETQYF
15,TRBV10-2,TRBJ2-3,NA,NA,TGCGCCAGCATAAATGGAGGGAGGTTCACAGATACGCAGTATTTT,CASINGGRFTDTQYF
13,TRBV7-9,TRBJ2-7,NA,NA,TGTGCCAGCACCACAGGTGTGGGTGGCGAGCAGTACTTC,CASTTGVGGEQYF
15,TRBV5-1,TRBJ2-5,NA,NA,TGCGCCAGCAGCTTGGAGGGCAGGGGTGAAGAGACCCAGTACTTC,CASSLEGRGEETQYF
15,TRBV6-1,TRBJ1-4,NA,TRBD1,TGTGCCAGCAGTTCAATAGGACAGGGGTTTGAAAAACTGTTTTTT,CASSSIGQGFEKLFF
13,TRBV7-9,TRBJ2-4,NA,NA,TGTGCCAGCAGCCTTGACCTGAGGGACATTCAGTACTTC,CASSLDLRDIQYF
15,TRBV11-2,TRBJ2-3,NA,NA,TGTGCCAGCAGCTTAGTCCCGAGGACGGCAGATACGCAGTATTTT,CASSLVPRTADTQYF
15,TRBV27,TRBJ2-7,NA,TRBD1,TGTGCCAGCAGTTCAAGCTGGACAGGGCCTTCCGAGCAGTACTTC,CASSSSWTGPSEQYF
16,TRBV4-2,TRBJ2-1,NA,TRBD2,TGTGCCAGCAGCCCTACTAGCGGGAGCTCCTACAATGAGCAGTTCTTC,CASSPTSGSSYNEQFF
15,TRBV19,TRBJ2-3,NA,TRBD2,TGTGCCAGTAGTCCTAGCGGGGGGGACACAGATACGCAGTATTTT,CASSPSGGDTDTQYF
11,TRBV15,TRBJ1-1,NA,NA,TGTGCCACCAGCAGAGATCTTAGGTGGGAGTTT,CATSRDLRWEF
16,TRBV27,TRBJ2-4,few,TRBD2,TGTGCCAGCAGTCCACTAGCGTCCTTAGCCAAAAACATTCAGTACTTC,CASSPLASLAKNIQYF
14,TRBV5-1,TRBJ2-3,NA,TRBD2,TGCGCCAGCAGCGAAAGCGGGAGCACTTCTACGCAGTATTTT,CASSESGSTSTQYF
14,TRBV29-1,TRBJ2-3,NA,TRBD2,TGCAGCCATTCGGTTAGCGGGGGCACAGATACGCAGTATTTT,CSHSVSGGTDTQYF
13,TRBV7-2,TRBJ2-7,few,NA,TGTGCCAGCAGCTCTGACAGGTCCTACGAGCAGTACTTC,CASSSDRSYEQYF